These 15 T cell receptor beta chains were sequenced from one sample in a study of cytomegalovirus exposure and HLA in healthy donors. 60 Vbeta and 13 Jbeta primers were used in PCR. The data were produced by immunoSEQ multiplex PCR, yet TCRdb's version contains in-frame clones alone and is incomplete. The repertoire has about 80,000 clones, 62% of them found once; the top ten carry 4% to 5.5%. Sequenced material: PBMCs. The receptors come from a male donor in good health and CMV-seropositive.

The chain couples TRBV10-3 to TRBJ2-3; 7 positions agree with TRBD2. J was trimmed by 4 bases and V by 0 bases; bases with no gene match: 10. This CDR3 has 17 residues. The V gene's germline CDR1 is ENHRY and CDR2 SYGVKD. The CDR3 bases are TGTGCCATCAGTGAGTCCGGAACTAGCGAAGCCGCAGATACGCAGTATTTT. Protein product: CAISESGTSEAADTQYF.

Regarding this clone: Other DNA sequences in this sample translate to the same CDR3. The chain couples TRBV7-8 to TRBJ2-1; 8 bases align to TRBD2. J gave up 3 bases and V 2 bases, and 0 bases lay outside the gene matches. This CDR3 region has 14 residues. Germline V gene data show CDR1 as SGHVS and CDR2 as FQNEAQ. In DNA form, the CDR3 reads TGTGCCAGCAGCTTAAGCGGGAGCTACAATGAGCAGTTCTTC. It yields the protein CASSLSGSYNEQFF.

CDR3 nucleotide sequence: TGTGCCAGCAGCAAAGTGACGGGCCCCCAGGGTAGAGAGAGTGCGCAGTTCTTC. It codes for CASSKVTGPQGRESAQFF. The V and J genes are TRBV21-1 and TRBJ2-1; the table's D gene call, TRBD1, was not cross checked with the DNA. TRBV21-1 is a listed pseudogene. This CDR3 is built from 18 residues.

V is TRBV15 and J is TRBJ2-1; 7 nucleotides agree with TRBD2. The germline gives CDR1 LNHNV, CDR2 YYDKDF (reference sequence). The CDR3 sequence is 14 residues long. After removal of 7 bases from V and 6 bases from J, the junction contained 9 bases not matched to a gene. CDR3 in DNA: TGTGCCACCAAGCTGTGGGTAGCGGGCAATGAGCAGTTCTTC. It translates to CATKLWVAGNEQFF.

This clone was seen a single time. The CDR3: CASRRPVDTEAFF. CDR3 DNA sequence: TGTGCCAGCAGACGCCCGGTGGACACTGAAGCTTTCTTT. The chain employs TRBV6-1 and TRBJ1-1; D is uncertain. The V gene's germline CDR1 is MNHNS and CDR2 SASEGT. CDR3 length equals 13 residues. V was cut by 6 bases and J by 3 bases, with 11 bases left in between.

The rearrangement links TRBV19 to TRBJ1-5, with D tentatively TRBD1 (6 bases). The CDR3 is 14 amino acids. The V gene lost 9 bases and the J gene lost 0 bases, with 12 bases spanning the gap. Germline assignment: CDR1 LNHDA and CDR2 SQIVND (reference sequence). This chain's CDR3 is CASLGANSNQPQHF. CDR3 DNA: TGTGCCAGCTTGGGGGCGAATAGCAATCAGCCCCAGCATTTT.

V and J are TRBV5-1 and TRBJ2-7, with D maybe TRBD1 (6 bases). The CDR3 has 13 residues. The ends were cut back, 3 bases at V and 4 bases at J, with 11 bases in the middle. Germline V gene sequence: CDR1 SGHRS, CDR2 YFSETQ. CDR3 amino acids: CASSSTGSYEQYF. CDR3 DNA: TGCGCCAGCAGCTCGACAGGTTCTTACGAGCAGTACTTC.

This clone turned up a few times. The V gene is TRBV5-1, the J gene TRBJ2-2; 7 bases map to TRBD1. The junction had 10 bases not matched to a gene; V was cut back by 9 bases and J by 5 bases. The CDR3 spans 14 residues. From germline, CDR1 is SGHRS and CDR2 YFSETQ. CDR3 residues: CAIRRDSLTGELFF. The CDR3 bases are TGCGCCATCCGCCGGGACAGCCTTACCGGGGAGCTGTTTTTT.

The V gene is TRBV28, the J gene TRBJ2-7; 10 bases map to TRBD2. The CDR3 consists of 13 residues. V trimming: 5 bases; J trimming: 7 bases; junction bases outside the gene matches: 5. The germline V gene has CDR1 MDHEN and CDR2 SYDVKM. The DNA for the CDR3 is TGTGCCAGCAGTCCTAGCGGGAGTAGGGAGCAGTACTTC. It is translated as CASSPSGSREQYF.

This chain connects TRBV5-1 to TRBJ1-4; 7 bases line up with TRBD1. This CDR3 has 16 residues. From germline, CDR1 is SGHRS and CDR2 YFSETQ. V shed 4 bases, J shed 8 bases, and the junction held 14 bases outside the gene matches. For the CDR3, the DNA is TGCGCCAGCAGCCTCGCCCCGGGACAGCTGGGGGAAAAACTGTTTTTT. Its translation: CASSLAPGQLGEKLFF.

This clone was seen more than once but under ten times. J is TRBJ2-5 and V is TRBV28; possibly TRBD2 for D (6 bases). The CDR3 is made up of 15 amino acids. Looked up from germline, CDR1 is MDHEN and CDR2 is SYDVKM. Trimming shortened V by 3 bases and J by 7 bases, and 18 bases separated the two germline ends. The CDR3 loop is CASSLVMSGGGTQYF. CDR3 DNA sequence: TGTGCCAGCAGTTTGGTGATGTCCGGGGGAGGGACCCAGTACTTC.

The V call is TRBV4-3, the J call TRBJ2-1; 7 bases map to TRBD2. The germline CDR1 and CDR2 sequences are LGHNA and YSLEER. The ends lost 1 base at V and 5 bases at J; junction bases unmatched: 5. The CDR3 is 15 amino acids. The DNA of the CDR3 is TGCGCCAGCAGCCAAGGCCTAGCGGTCGACAATGAGCAGTTCTTC. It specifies CASSQGLAVDNEQFF.

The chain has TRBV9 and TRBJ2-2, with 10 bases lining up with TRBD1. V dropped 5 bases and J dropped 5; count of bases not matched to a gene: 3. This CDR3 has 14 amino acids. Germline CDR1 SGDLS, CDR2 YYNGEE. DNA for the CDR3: TGTGCCAGCAGGGACAGGGGGGATACCGGGGAGCTGTTTTTT. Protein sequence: CASRDRGDTGELFF. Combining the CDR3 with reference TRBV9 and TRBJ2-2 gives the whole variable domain DSGVTQTPKHLITATGQRVTLRCSPRSGDLSVYWYQQSLDQGLQFLIQYYNGEERAKGNILERFSAQQFPDLHSELNLSSLELGDSALYFCASRDRGDTGELFFGEGSRLTVL.

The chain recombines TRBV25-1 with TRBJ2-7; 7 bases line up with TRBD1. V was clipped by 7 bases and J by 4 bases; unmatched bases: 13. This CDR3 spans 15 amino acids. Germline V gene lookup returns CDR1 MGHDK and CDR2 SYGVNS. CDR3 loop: CASTYTGAHQYEQYF. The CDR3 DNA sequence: TGTGCCAGCACCTATACAGGGGCCCATCAGTACGAGCAGTACTTC.

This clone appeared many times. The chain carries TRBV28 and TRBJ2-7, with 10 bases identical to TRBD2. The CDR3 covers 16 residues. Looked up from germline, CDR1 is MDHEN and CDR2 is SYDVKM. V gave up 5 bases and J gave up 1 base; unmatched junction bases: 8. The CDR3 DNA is TGTGCCAGCAGTCGATTACGACTAGCGGGTTCCTACGAGCAGTACTTC. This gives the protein CASSRLRLAGSYEQYF.